These T cell receptor beta chains were read from a single sample in a study of blood T cell repertoires in COVID-19. Clones were sequenced by immunoSEQ multiplex PCR, and TCRdb holds only the in-frame ones, with some missing. The repertoire holds 650,000 to 800,000 clones, with 85% to 90% as singletons. Specimen: peripheral blood. All receptors derive from a woman under 30 with acute or convalescent COVID-19. CDR3s include the opening cysteine and the closing phenylalanine or tryptophan.

cdr3_length,j_call,v_call,cdr3_aa
15,TRBJ1-2,TRBV3-1/TRBV3-2,CASSQEETGIYGYTF
13,TRBJ1-2,TRBV12-3/TRBV12-4,CASSHGQGTAYTF
15,TRBJ1-5,TRBV27,CASSLHPGNPQPQHF
15,TRBJ2-3,TRBV4-3,CASSQGLEASDTQYF
14,TRBJ1-6,TRBV5-1,CASSNTQGNSPLHF
16,TRBJ1-3,TRBV7-2,CASSTQGAKGINTIYF
15,TRBJ1-5,TRBV6-1,CASSEAYTGHQPQHF
14,TRBJ1-5,TRBV6-5,CASSQQGFNQPQHF
18,TRBJ1-3,TRBV7-2,CASSLQGIGPNFGNTIYF
15,TRBJ1-4,TRBV12-5,CASGLSQGTNEKLFF
18,TRBJ2-5,TRBV7-6,CASSGRARTSGIQETQYF
15,TRBJ1-3,TRBV5-6,CASSLVRGVGNTIYF
18,TRBJ1-1,TRBV28,CASSPGTGGNPWNTEAFF
12,TRBJ2-5,TRBV27,CASSFPGGTQYF
14,TRBJ1-6,TRBV2,CASSPNPGRSPLHF
11,TRBJ1-2,TRBV12-3/TRBV12-4,CASSLKEGYTF
11,TRBJ2-1,TRBV29-1,CSADGGFGQFF
16,TRBJ2-7,TRBV5-1,CASAPGGPWAHYEQYF
14,TRBJ2-2,TRBV30,CAWNGQSNTGELFF
16,TRBJ2-1,TRBV18,CASSPPFGEGLGEQFF
15,TRBJ1-3,TRBV6-5,CASSYRGGSGNTIYF
12,TRBJ2-1,TRBV29-1,CSVEQGGGEQFF